The entry below describes one TCR beta chain. In the study's own analysis: Quantification of nucleated cells was approximated via reference gene primer amplification. TCRdb keeps only in-frame clones here, not all; method: immunoSEQ multiplex PCR. Clonal size and the V and J genes are those of that table, whereas D and trimming came from the DNA. The sample comprises 220,000 or so clones, approximately 84% of which are singletons, and under 2% rests with the top ten. This record belongs to a study of blood T cell repertoires in COVID-19. Study background: Samples came from the United States, Italy and Spain, spanning acute and convalescent COVID-19. PBMCs, B-cell-depleted T cells, or T cells provided the cDNA or gDNA that made up the material.

CDR3 size: 15 residues. Trimming removed 0 bases from V and 1 base from J, with 7 bases in between. Per the germline V gene, CDR1 is SGHNT and CDR2 is YYREEE (reference sequence). The sequenced sample was peripheral blood. This chain connects TRBV5-4 to TRBJ2-2; D is uncertain. The sequence was obtained from a woman aged 80 or over with acute or convalescent COVID-19. The CDR3 region is CASSLGGLNTGELFF. CDR3 in DNA: TGTGCCAGCAGCTTGGGTGGCCTGAACACCGGGGAGCTGTTTTTT.